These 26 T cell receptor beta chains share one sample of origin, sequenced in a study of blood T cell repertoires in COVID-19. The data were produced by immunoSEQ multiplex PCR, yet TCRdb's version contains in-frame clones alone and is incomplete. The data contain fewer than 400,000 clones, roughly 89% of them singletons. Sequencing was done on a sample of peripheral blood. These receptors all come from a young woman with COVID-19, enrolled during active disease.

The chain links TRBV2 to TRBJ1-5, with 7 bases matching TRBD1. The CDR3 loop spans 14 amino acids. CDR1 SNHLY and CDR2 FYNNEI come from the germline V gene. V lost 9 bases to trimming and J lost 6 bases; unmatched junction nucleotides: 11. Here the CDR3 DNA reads TGTGCCAGTAGCGGGACAGCTTTTCGTCAGCCCCAGCATTTT. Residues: CASSGTAFRQPQHF.

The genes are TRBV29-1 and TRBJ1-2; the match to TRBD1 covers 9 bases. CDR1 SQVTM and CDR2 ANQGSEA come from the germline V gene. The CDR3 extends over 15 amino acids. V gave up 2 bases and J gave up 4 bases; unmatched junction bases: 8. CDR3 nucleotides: TGCAGCGTTGAAACCGGGACAGGGACTACCTATGGCTACACCTTC. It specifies CSVETGTGTTYGYTF.

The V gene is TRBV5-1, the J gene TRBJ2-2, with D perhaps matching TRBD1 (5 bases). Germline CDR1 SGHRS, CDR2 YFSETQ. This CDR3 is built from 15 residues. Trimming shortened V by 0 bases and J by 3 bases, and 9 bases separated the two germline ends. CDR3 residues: CASSLGRADTGELFF. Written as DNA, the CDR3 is TGCGCCAGCAGCTTGGGCAGGGCGGACACCGGGGAGCTGTTTTTT.

The DNA for the CDR3 is TGTGCCAGCAGTTCCCCGGGACACGACTCCTACGAGCAGTACTTC. This gives the protein CASSSPGHDSYEQYF. The rearrangement uses TRBV27 and TRBJ2-7, with D possibly TRBD1 on 6 matching bases. The germline V and J ends were trimmed by 4 bases and 0 bases, with 13 bases remaining between them. Germline loops: CDR1 MNHEY, CDR2 SMNVEV (reference sequence). This CDR3 spans 15 amino acids.

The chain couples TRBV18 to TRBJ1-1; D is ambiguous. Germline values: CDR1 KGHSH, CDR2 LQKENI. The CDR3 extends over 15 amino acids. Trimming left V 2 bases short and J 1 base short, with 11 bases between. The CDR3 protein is CASSPSYRENTEAFF. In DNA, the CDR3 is TGTGCCAGCTCACCATCGTACAGAGAGAACACTGAAGCTTTCTTT.

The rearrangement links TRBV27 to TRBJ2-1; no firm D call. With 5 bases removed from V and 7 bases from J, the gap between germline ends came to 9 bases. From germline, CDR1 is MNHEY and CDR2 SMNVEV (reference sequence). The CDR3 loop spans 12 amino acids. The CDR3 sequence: CASSPARNEQFF. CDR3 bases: TGTGCCAGCAGTCCCGCTCGGAATGAGCAGTTCTTC.

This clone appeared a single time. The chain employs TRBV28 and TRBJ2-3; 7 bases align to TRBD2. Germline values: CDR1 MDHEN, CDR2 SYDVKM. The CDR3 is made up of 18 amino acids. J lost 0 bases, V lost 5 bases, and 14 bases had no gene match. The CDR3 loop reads CASSKLALKDPSTDTQYF. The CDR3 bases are TGTGCCAGCAGTAAACTAGCGTTGAAGGACCCTAGCACAGATACGCAGTATTTT.

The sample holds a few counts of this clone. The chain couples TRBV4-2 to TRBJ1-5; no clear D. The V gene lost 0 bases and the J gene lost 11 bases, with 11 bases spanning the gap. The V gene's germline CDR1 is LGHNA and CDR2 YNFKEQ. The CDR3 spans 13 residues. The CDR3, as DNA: TGTGCCAGCAGCCAAGATCTATCCGGGTCCCAGCATTTT. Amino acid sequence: CASSQDLSGSQHF.

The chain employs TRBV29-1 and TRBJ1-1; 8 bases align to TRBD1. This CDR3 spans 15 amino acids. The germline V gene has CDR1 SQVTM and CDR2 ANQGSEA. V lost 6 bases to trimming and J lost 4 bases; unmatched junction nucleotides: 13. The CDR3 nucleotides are TGCAGCGTGACAGGGGATACAGCTTTTGGCACTGAAGCTTTCTTT. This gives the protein CSVTGDTAFGTEAFF.

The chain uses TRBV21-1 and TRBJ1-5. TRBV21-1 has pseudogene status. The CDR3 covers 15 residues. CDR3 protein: CASKRGGRSPQPQHF. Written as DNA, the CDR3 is TGTGCCAGCAAAAGGGGAGGCAGATCCCCTCAGCCCCAGCATTTT.

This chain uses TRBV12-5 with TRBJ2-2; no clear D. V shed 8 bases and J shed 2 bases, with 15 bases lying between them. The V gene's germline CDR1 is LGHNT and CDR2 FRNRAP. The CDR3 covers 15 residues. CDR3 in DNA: TGTGCTAGTATCGAGGAAACCCCAAACACCGGGGAGCTGTTTTTT. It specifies CASIEETPNTGELFF.

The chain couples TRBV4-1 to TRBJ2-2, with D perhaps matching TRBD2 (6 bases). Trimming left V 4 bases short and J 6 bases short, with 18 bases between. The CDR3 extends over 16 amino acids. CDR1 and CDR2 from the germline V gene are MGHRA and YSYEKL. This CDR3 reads CASSPRPSREAGELFF. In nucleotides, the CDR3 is TGCGCCAGCAGCCCCAGGCCATCAAGGGAGGCCGGGGAGCTGTTTTTT.

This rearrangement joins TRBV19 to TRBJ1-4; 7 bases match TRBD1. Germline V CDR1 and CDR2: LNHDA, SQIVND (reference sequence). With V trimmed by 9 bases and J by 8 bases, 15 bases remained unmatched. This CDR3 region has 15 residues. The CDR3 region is CASSAPTGAEEKLFF. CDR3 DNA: TGTGCCAGCTCGGCGCCCACAGGGGCAGAGGAAAAACTGTTTTTT.

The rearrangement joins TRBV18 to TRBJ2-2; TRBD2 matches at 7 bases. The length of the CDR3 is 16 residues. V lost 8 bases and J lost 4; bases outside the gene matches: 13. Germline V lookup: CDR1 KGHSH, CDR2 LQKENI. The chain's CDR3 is CASQDPWGLLTGELFF. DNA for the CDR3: TGTGCCAGCCAAGACCCTTGGGGACTACTCACCGGGGAGCTGTTTTTT. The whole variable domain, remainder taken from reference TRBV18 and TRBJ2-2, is NAGVMQNPRHLVRRRGQEARLRCSPMKGHSHVYWYRQLPEEGLKFMVYLQKENIIDESGMPKERFSAEFPKEGPSILRIQQVVRGDSAAYFCASQDPWGLLTGELFFGEGSRLTVL.

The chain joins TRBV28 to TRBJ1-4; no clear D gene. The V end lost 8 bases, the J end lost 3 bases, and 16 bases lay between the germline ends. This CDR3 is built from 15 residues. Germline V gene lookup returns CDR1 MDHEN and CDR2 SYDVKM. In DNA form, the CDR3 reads TGTGCCAGCCGTTCCCTTGGGAGCGCTAATGAAAAACTGTTTTTT. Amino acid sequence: CASRSLGSANEKLFF.

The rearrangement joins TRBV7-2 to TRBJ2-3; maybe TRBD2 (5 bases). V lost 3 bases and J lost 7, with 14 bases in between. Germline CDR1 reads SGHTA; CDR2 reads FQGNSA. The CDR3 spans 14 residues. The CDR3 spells CASSLGGSANTQYF. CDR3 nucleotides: TGTGCCAGCAGCTTGGGCGGGTCCGCGAATACGCAGTATTTT.

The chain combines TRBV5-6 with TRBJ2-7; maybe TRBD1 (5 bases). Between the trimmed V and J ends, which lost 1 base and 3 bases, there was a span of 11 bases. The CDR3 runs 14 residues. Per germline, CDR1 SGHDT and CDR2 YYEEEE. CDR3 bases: TGTGCCAGCAGCTTGATACAGGAGAGCTACGAGCAGTACGTC. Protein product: CASSLIQESYEQYV.

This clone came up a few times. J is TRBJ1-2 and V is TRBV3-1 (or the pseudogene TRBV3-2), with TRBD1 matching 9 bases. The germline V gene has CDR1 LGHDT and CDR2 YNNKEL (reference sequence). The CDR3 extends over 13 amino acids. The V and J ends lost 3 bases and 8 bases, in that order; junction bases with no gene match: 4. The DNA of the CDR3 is TGTGCCAGCAGCCAGGGACAGGGTAGCGGCTACACCTTC. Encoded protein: CASSQGQGSGYTF.

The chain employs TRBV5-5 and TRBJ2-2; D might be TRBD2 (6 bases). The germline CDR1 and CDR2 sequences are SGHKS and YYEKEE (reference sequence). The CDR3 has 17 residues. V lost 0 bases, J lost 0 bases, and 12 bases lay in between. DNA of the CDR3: TGTGCCAGCAGCTTGGGCCCGGGACTCCCGAACACCGGGGAGCTGTTTTTT. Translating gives CASSLGPGLPNTGELFF.

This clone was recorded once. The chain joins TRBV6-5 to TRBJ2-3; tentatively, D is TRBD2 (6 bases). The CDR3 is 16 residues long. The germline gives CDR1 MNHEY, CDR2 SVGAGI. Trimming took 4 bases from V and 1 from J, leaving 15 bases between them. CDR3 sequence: CASSFSVGTRTDTQYF. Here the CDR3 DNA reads TGTGCCAGCAGTTTTTCCGTGGGGACTCGCACAGATACGCAGTATTTT.

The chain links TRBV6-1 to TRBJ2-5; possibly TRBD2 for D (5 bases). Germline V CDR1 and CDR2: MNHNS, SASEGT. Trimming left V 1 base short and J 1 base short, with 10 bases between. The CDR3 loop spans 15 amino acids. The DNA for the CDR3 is TGTGCCAGCAGTGAAGGGGAGTGGCCCCAAGAGACCCAGTACTTC. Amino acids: CASSEGEWPQETQYF.

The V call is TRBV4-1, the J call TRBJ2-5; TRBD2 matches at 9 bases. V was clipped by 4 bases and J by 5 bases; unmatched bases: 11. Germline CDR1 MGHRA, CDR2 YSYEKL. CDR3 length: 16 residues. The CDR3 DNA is TGCGCCAGCAGCCTGCGGGGGGGCGATGAGGGCGAGACCCAGTACTTC. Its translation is CASSLRGGDEGETQYF.

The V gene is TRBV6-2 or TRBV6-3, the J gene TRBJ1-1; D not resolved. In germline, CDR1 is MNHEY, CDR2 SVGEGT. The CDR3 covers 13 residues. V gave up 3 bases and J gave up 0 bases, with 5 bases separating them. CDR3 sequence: CASSYTMNTEAFF. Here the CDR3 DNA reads TGTGCCAGCAGTTATACAATGAACACTGAAGCTTTCTTT.

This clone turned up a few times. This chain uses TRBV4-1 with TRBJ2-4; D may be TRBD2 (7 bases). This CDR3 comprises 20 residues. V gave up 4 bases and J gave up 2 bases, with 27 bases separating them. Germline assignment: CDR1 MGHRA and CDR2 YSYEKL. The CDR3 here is CASSLIVKGVTSISKNIQYF. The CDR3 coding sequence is TGCGCCAGCAGCCTGATCGTGAAGGGGGTGACTAGCATCTCCAAAAACATTCAGTACTTC.

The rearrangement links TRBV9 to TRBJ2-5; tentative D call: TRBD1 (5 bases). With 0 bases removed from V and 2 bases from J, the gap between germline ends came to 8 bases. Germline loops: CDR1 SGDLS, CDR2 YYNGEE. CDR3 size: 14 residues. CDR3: CASSVVAGQETQYF. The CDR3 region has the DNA TGTGCCAGCAGCGTAGTAGCAGGGCAAGAGACCCAGTACTTC.

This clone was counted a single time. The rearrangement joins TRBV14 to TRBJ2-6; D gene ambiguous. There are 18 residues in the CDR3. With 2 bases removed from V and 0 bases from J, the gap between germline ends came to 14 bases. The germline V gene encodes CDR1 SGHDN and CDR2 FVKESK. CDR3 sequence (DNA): TGTGCCAGCAGCCAACTTCGTGAAGCTCACTCTGGGGCCAACGTCCTGACTTTC. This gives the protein CASSQLREAHSGANVLTF.